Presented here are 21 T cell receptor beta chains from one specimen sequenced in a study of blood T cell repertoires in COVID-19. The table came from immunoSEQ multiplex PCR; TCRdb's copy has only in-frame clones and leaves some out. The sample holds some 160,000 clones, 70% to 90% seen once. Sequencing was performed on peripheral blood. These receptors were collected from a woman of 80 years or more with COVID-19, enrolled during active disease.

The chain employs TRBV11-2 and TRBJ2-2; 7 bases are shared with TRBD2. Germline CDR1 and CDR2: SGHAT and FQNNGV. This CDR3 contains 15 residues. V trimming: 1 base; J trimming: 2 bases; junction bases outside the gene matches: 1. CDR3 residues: CASSLASGNTGELFF. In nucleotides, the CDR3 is TGTGCCAGCAGCTTAGCTAGCGGTAACACCGGGGAGCTGTTTTTT. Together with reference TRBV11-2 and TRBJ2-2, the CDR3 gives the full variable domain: EAGVAQSPRYKIIEKRQSVAFWCNPISGHATLYWYQQILGQGPKLLIQFQNNGVVDDSQLPKDRFSAERLKGVDSTLKIQPAKLEDSAVYLCASSLASGNTGELFFGEGSRLTVL.

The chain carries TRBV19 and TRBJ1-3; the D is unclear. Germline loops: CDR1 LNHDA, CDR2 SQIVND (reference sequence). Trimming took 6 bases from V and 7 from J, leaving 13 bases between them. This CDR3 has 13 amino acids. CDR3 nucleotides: TGTGCCAGTAGGGACTCCGGCACGAACACCATATATTTT. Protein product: CASRDSGTNTIYF.

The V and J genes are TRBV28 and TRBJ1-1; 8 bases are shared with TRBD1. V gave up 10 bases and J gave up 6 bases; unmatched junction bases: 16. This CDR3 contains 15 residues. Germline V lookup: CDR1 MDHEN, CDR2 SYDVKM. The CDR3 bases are TGTGCCACCAGAAAACACTCAGCGACAGGGGCTGAAGCTTTCTTT. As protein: CATRKHSATGAEAFF.

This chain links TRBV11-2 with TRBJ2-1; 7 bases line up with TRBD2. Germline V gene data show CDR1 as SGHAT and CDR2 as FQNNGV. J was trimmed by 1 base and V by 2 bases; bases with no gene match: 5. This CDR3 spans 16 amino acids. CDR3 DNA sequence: TGTGCCAGCAGCTTATCCACTAGCGCGTCCTACAATGAGCAGTTCTTC. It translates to CASSLSTSASYNEQFF.

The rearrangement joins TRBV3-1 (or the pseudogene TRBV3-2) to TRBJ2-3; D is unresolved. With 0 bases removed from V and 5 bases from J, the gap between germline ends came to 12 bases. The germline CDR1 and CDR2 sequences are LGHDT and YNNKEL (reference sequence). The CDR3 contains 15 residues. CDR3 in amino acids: CASSQETILGDTQYF. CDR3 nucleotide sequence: TGTGCCAGCAGCCAAGAAACGATCCTAGGAGATACGCAGTATTTT.

This CDR3 reads CASKVGLDTQYF. The CDR3 DNA reads as TGTGCCAGCAAAGTCGGGTTAGATACGCAGTATTTT. V gene TRBV6-5 combines with J gene TRBJ2-3; D ambiguous. Trimming shortened V by 7 bases and J by 5 bases, and 10 bases separated the two germline ends. The germline V gene has CDR1 MNHEY and CDR2 SVGAGI. The CDR3 contains 12 residues.

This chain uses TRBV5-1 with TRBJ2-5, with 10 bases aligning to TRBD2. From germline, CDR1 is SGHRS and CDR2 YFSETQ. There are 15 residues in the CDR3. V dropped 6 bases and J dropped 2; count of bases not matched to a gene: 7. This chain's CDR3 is CASKMTSGPQETQYF. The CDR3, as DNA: TGCGCCAGCAAGATGACTAGCGGGCCTCAAGAGACCCAGTACTTC.

CDR3 sequence reads: CASSSRTGSGANVLTF. The CDR3 DNA follows: TGCGCCAGCAGCTCTCGGACAGGTTCTGGGGCCAACGTCCTGACTTTC. This sequence joins TRBV5-1 and TRBJ2-6; 7 bases are a match to TRBD1. The length of the CDR3 is 16 residues. Germline CDR1 reads SGHRS; CDR2 reads YFSETQ. J was trimmed by 1 base and V by 3 bases; bases with no gene match: 4.

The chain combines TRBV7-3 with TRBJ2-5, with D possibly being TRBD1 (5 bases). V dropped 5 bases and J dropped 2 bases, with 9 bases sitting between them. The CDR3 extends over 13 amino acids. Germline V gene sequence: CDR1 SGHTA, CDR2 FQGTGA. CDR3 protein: CASSPTVQETQYF. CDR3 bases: TGTGCCAGCAGCCCGACAGTTCAAGAGACCCAGTACTTC.

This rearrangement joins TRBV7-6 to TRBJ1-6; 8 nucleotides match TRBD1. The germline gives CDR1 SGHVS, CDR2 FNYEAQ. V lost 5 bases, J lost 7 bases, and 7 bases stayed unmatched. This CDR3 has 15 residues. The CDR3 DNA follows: TGTGCCAGCAGCGGAAGGACAGGGAGAAATTCACCCCTCCACTTT. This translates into CASSGRTGRNSPLHF.

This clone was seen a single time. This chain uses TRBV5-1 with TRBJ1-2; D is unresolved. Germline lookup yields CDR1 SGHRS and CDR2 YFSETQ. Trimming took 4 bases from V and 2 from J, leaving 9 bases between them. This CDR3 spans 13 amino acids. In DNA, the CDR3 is TGCGCCAGCAGCCCCGGCGGGAACTATGGCTACACCTTC. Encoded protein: CASSPGGNYGYTF. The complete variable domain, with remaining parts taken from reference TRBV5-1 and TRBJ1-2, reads KAGVTQTPRYLIKTRGQQVTLSCSPISGHRSVSWYQQTPGQGLQFLFEYFSETQRNKGNFPGRFSGRQFSNSRSEMNVSTLELGDSALYLCASSPGGNYGYTFGSGTRLTVV.

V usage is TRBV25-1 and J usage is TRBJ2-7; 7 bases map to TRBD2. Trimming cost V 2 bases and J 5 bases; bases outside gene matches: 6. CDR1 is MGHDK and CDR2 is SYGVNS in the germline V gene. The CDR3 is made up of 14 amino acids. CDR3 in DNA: TGTGCCAGCAGTGAAGCGGGAGCTGCCCACGAGCAGTACTTC. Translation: CASSEAGAAHEQYF.

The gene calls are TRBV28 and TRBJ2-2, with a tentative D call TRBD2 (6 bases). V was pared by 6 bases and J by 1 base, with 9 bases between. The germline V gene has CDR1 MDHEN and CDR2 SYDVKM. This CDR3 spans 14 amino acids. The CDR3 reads CASSPGGNTGELFF. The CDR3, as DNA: TGTGCCAGCAGCCCCGGGGGGAACACCGGGGAGCTGTTTTTT. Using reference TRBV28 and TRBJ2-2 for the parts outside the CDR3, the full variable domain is DVKVTQSSRYLVKRTGEKVFLECVQDMDHENMFWYRQDPGLGLRLIYFSYDVKMKEKGDIPEGYSVSREKKERFSLILESASTNQTSMYLCASSPGGNTGELFFGEGSRLTVL.

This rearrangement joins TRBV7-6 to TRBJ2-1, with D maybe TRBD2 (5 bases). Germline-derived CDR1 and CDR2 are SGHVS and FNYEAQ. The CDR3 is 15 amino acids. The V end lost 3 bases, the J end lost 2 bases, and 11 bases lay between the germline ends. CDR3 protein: CASSFRGPPYNEQFF. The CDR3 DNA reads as TGTGCCAGCAGCTTCAGAGGGCCCCCCTACAATGAGCAGTTCTTC. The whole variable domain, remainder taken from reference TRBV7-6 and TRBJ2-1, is GAGVSQSPRYKVTKRGQDVALRCDPISGHVSLYWYRQALGQGPEFLTYFNYEAQQDKSGLPNDRFSAERPEGSISTLTIQRTEQRDSAMYRCASSFRGPPYNEQFFGPGTRLTVL.

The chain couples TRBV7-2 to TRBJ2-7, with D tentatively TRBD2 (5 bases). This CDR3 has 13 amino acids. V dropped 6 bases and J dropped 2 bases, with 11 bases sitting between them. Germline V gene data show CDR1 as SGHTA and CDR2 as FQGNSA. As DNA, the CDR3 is TGTGCCAGCAGTTCTAGCTGGGCCTACGAGCAGTACTTC. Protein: CASSSSWAYEQYF.

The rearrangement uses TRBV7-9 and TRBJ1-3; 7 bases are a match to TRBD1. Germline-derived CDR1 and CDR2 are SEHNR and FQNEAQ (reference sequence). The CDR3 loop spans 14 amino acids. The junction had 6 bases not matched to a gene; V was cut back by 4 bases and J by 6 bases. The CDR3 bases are TGTGCCAGCAGCTCCGCCGGGACAGAAAACACCATATATTTT. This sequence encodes CASSSAGTENTIYF.

The CDR3 DNA reads as TGTGCCAGCAGTTCCGAGGACAGGGGGTACTATGGCTACACCTTC. Encoded protein: CASSSEDRGYYGYTF. V gene TRBV28 combines with J gene TRBJ1-2; 10 nucleotides line up with TRBD1. After removal of 4 bases from V and 3 bases from J, the junction contained 5 bases not matched to a gene. This CDR3 is 15 amino acids long. Germline values: CDR1 MDHEN, CDR2 SYDVKM.

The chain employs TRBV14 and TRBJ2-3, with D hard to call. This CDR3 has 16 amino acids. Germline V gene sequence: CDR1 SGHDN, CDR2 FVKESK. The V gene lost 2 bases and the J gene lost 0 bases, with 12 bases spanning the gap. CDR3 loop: CASSQRWPESTDTQYF. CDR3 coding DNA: TGTGCCAGCAGCCAAAGGTGGCCGGAGAGCACAGATACGCAGTATTTT. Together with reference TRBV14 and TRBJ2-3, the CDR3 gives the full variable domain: EAGVTQFPSHSVIEKGQTVTLRCDPISGHDNLYWYRRVMGKEIKFLLHFVKESKQDESGMPNNRFLAERTGGTYSTLKVQPAELEDSGVYFCASSQRWPESTDTQYFGPGTRLTVL.

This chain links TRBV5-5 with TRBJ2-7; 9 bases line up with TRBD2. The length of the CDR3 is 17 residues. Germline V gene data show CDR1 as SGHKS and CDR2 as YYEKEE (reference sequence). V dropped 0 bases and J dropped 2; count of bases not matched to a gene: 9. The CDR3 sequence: CASSLGSGSPSPYEQYF. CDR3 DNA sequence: TGTGCCAGCAGCTTGGGTAGCGGGAGCCCTAGCCCCTACGAGCAGTACTTC.

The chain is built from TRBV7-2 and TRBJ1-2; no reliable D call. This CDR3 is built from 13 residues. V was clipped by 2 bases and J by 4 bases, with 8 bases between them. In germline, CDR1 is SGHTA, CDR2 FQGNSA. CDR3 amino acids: CASSLMAVYGYTF. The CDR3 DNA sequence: TGTGCCAGCAGCTTAATGGCAGTCTATGGCTACACCTTC.

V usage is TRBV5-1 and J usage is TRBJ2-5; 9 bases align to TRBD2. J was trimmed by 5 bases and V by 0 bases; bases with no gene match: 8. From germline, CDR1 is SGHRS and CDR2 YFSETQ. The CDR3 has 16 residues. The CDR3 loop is CASSLAVAGEGETQYF. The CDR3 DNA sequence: TGCGCCAGCAGCTTGGCCGTAGCGGGAGAGGGTGAGACCCAGTACTTC.